Below, 29 T cell receptor beta chains from the same sample are listed, as sequenced in a study of blood T cell repertoires in COVID-19. TCRdb's copy holds only in-frame clones and misses some; the assay was immunoSEQ multiplex PCR. The repertoire holds fewer than 350,000 clones, with roughly nine tenths as singletons. Source material: PBMCs or T cells enriched from blood (not recorded which). The receptors were gathered from a woman between 40 and 55 years old who had recovered from COVID-19.

The chain couples TRBV19 to TRBJ2-2; the D is unclear. Trimming stripped 5 bases from V and 8 bases from J, with 9 bases between. The CDR3 is made up of 12 amino acids. Germline-derived CDR1 and CDR2 are LNHDA and SQIVND (reference sequence). The CDR3 DNA sequence: TGTGCCAGTAGTTATACTTGGGGGGAGCTGTTTTTT. It codes for CASSYTWGELFF.

The chain uses TRBV19 and TRBJ2-7, with 7 nucleotides matching TRBD2. This CDR3 comprises 15 residues. With V trimmed by 3 bases and J by 2 bases, 7 bases remained unmatched. Germline V gene data show CDR1 as LNHDA and CDR2 as SQIVND (reference sequence). The CDR3 bases are TGTGCCAGTAGTATCCTAGCGGATATTACCTACGAGCAGTACTTC. Encoded protein: CASSILADITYEQYF.

This clone was counted a single time. J is TRBJ2-1 and V is TRBV13, with TRBD2 identical over 7 bases. In germline, CDR1 is PRHDT, CDR2 FYEKMQ (reference sequence). The CDR3 loop spans 16 amino acids. The J segment lost 0 bases and the V segment lost 2 bases, leaving 4 bases of the junction unmatched. The CDR3 region is CASSLQGGSSYNEQFF. CDR3 nucleotide sequence: TGTGCCAGCAGCTTACAGGGCGGGAGCTCCTACAATGAGCAGTTCTTC.

This chain joins TRBV4-2 and TRBJ1-5; 9 bases are a match to TRBD1. The CDR3 has 16 amino acids. CDR1 and CDR2 (germline): LGHNA, YNFKEQ. V lost 0 bases and J lost 4; bases outside the gene matches: 4. The CDR3 nucleotides are TGTGCCAGCAGCCAAGATTCCGGGACAGGGAATCAGCCCCAGCATTTT. The encoded protein is CASSQDSGTGNQPQHF.

The V call is TRBV27, the J call TRBJ2-6, with a tentative D call TRBD1 (5 bases). CDR1 is MNHEY and CDR2 is SMNVEV in the germline V gene (reference sequence). Trimming shortened V by 2 bases and J by 0 bases, and 8 bases separated the two germline ends. CDR3 length: 16 amino acids. The CDR3: CASSLATGSGANVLTF. The DNA of the CDR3 is TGTGCCAGCAGTTTAGCAACAGGCTCTGGGGCCAACGTCCTGACTTTC.

The J gene is TRBJ1-1, the V gene TRBV19; weak D call: TRBD1 (5 bases). CDR3 length: 14 residues. Trimming cost V 3 bases and J 1 base, with 9 bases left between them. Germline loops: CDR1 LNHDA, CDR2 SQIVND (reference sequence). DNA of the CDR3: TGTGCCAGTAGTATGGGGCCTACGAACACTGAAGCTTTCTTT. Its protein is CASSMGPTNTEAFF.

The rearrangement links TRBV6-5 to TRBJ1-2, with TRBD1 matching over 7 bases. The CDR3 is made up of 13 amino acids. CDR1 and CDR2 from the germline V gene are MNHEY and SVGAGI. V shed 5 bases, J shed 8 bases, and the junction held 8 bases outside the gene matches. As DNA, the CDR3 is TGTGCCAGCAGTCGTCAGCAGGGGGGAGGCTACACCTTC. Its translation: CASSRQQGGGYTF.

The chain joins TRBV30 to TRBJ1-4, with D perhaps TRBD1 (6 bases). Trimming removed 7 bases at V and 7 bases at J, with 22 bases between. The CDR3 runs 15 residues. CDR1 GTSNPN and CDR2 SVGIG come from the germline V gene (reference sequence). The CDR3 nucleotides are TGTGCCTCCTCTAGTCGAACAGGGCGATCTGAAAAACTGTTTTTT. Protein: CASSSRTGRSEKLFF.

The genes are TRBV5-1 and TRBJ1-1, with 7 positions matching TRBD1. CDR1 is SGHRS and CDR2 is YFSETQ in the germline V gene. The trim removed 4 bases at V and 7 bases at J, leaving 7 bases unmatched. The CDR3 extends over 13 amino acids. CDR3 protein: CASSEQGQGEAFF. CDR3 nucleotide sequence: TGCGCCAGCAGCGAACAGGGGCAGGGTGAAGCTTTCTTT.

The chain uses TRBV7-9 and TRBJ2-3; 9 bases are shared with TRBD2. Trimming at V came to 0 bases and at J to 5 bases, leaving 3 bases not matched to a gene. This CDR3 spans 15 amino acids. Germline-derived CDR1 and CDR2 are SEHNR and FQNEAQ (reference sequence). The CDR3 spells CASSLAAGGGDTQYF. The CDR3 DNA reads as TGTGCCAGCAGCTTAGCGGCGGGGGGGGGAGATACGCAGTATTTT.

The chain recombines TRBV5-1 with TRBJ1-2, with D hard to call. The CDR3 is made up of 13 amino acids. The germline CDR1 and CDR2 sequences are SGHRS and YFSETQ. The ends were cut back, 4 bases at V and 6 bases at J, with 13 bases in the middle. The CDR3 coding sequence is TGCGCCAGCAGCCCTGGGGAGGGCCATGGCTACACCTTC. Translated: CASSPGEGHGYTF.

The chain carries TRBV12-3 or TRBV12-4 and TRBJ1-6, with D unclear. There are 13 residues in the CDR3. The ends were cut back, 5 bases at V and 14 bases at J, with 16 bases in the middle. The CDR3 reads CASSLGPSGTLHF. The CDR3 nucleotides are TGTGCCAGCAGTCTGGGCCCTTCGGGGACCCTCCACTTT.

V is TRBV6-4 and J is TRBJ1-2, with 7 bases fitting TRBD1. The germline V gene encodes CDR1 MRHNA and CDR2 SNTAGT. J gave up 2 bases and V 0 bases, and 6 bases lay outside the gene matches. The CDR3 has 16 residues. This CDR3 is CASSDSVGGPNYGYTF. For the CDR3, the DNA is TGTGCCAGCAGTGACTCCGTAGGGGGCCCCAACTATGGCTACACCTTC.

The rearrangement joins TRBV3-1 (or the pseudogene TRBV3-2) to TRBJ2-1; TRBD2 agrees at 8 bases. CDR1 and CDR2 (germline): LGHDT, YNNKEL (reference sequence). The ends lost 3 bases at V and 7 bases at J; junction bases unmatched: 5. The CDR3 extends over 14 amino acids. CDR3 in amino acids: CASSHSGTSNEQFF. CDR3 DNA: TGTGCCAGCAGCCACTCCGGGACTAGTAATGAGCAGTTCTTC.

V is TRBV18 and J is TRBJ2-7; 10 nucleotides line up with TRBD1. The CDR3 is 15 residues long. V shed 3 bases and J 5 bases; nucleotides not matched to a gene: 7. Germline V gives CDR1 KGHSH, CDR2 LQKENI. CDR3 loop: CASSPFRDRGDEQYF. In DNA, the CDR3 is TGTGCCAGCTCACCCTTTAGGGACAGGGGCGACGAGCAGTACTTC.

The chain joins TRBV9 to TRBJ2-2; perhaps TRBD1 as D (5 bases). The CDR3 has 15 residues. Trimming took 0 bases from V and 3 from J, leaving 9 bases between them. Germline assignment: CDR1 SGDLS and CDR2 YYNGEE. The CDR3 loop reads CASSVGDRHTGELFF. The DNA of the CDR3 is TGTGCCAGCAGCGTAGGTGACAGACACACCGGGGAGCTGTTTTTT.

This rearrangement joins TRBV12-3 or TRBV12-4 to TRBJ1-1; D is ambiguous. The CDR3 consists of 13 residues. V was clipped by 7 bases and J by 2 bases, with 11 bases between them. CDR3 region: CASTLSPNTEAFF. In DNA form, the CDR3 reads TGTGCCAGCACTCTATCACCTAACACTGAAGCTTTCTTT.

The rearrangement joins TRBV7-8 to TRBJ1-2; D is unresolved. CDR1 and CDR2 from the germline V gene are SGHVS and FQNEAQ. V shed 5 bases and J shed 0 bases, with 10 bases lying between them. The CDR3 covers 14 residues. DNA for the CDR3: TGTGCCAGCAGCCCGAGAGAGTCTAACTATGGCTACACCTTC. Amino acids: CASSPRESNYGYTF.

The J gene is TRBJ2-4, the V gene TRBV28; TRBD2 agrees at 9 bases. Germline V gene sequence: CDR1 MDHEN, CDR2 SYDVKM. This CDR3 has 18 amino acids. V lost 7 bases and J lost 8; bases outside the gene matches: 21. CDR3 in amino acids: CASTSKSAGGPGLYIQYF. CDR3 nucleotide sequence: TGTGCCAGCACCTCGAAGTCGGCGGGAGGGCCAGGTTTATACATTCAGTACTTC.

V gene TRBV4-1 combines with J gene TRBJ2-7; D is unresolved. CDR3 length equals 12 residues. Trimming cost V 3 bases and J 5 bases, with 8 bases left between them. Germline CDR1 MGHRA, CDR2 YSYEKL. The CDR3 nucleotides read TGCGCCAGCAGCCATCCAGGCAACGAGCAGTACTTC. This gives the protein CASSHPGNEQYF.

V gene TRBV2 combines with J gene TRBJ1-5, with 8 nucleotides matching TRBD1. Germline loops: CDR1 SNHLY, CDR2 FYNNEI. The CDR3 is 16 residues long. Trimming cost V 6 bases and J 2 bases; bases outside gene matches: 9. The CDR3 nucleotides are TGTGCCAGCAGGAAAGACAGGGGTCTGCGCAATCAGCCCCAGCATTTT. It specifies CASRKDRGLRNQPQHF. The full variable domain, completed using reference TRBV2 and TRBJ1-5, is EPEVTQTPSHQVTQMGQEVILRCVPISNHLYFYWYRQILGQKVEFLVSFYNNEISEKSEIFDDQFSVERPDGSNFTLKIRSTKLEDSAMYFCASRKDRGLRNQPQHFGDGTRLSIL.

V gene TRBV24-1 combines with J gene TRBJ2-5; 9 positions match TRBD1. V trimming: 5 bases; J trimming: 5 bases; junction bases outside the gene matches: 5. The CDR3 contains 14 residues. CDR1 is KGHDR and CDR2 is SFDVKD in the germline V gene. Here the CDR3 DNA reads TGTGCCACCAGTGCGGGACAGGGTGGGGAGACCCAGTACTTC. Amino acid sequence: CATSAGQGGETQYF.

CDR3 nucleotide sequence: TGTGCCAGCAGCCGCGGTGGTAGCGGGAGGGAGCAGTTCTTC. Translated, it gives CASSRGGSGREQFF. The chain carries TRBV27 and TRBJ2-1, with 10 positions matching TRBD2. The CDR3 has 14 amino acids. CDR1 MNHEY and CDR2 SMNVEV come from the germline V gene (reference sequence). V was pared by 6 bases and J by 10 bases, with 9 bases of the junction left unmatched.

The genes are TRBV5-1 and TRBJ2-7; D is uncertain. CDR1 is SGHRS, CDR2 YFSETQ, per germline. CDR3 length: 14 amino acids. Trimming removed 6 bases from V and 6 bases from J, with 19 bases in between. The CDR3 DNA reads as TGCGCCAGCAAGTCTTATACCCTTACTTCCGAGCAGTACTTC. It yields the protein CASKSYTLTSEQYF.

The J gene is TRBJ1-5, the V gene TRBV19; D unresolved. Germline loops: CDR1 LNHDA, CDR2 SQIVND (reference sequence). This CDR3 has 12 amino acids. Trimming removed 8 bases at V and 1 base at J, with 6 bases between. CDR3 in DNA: TGTGCCAGTCGGTCCAGCAATCAGCCCCAGCATTTT. Protein product: CASRSSNQPQHF.

The genes are TRBV4-1 and TRBJ1-2, with TRBD1 matching over 9 bases. Germline V gene sequence: CDR1 MGHRA, CDR2 YSYEKL. Trimming took 4 bases from V and 4 from J; bases not matched to a gene: 7. The CDR3 has 15 amino acids. The CDR3 spells CASSPRQGGSYGYTF. DNA of the CDR3: TGCGCCAGCAGCCCCAGACAGGGGGGTAGCTATGGCTACACCTTC.

The rearrangement uses TRBV5-6 and TRBJ2-7; TRBD2 agrees at 11 bases. The trim removed 7 bases at V and 4 bases at J, leaving 13 bases unmatched. The CDR3 consists of 16 residues. Germline V lookup: CDR1 SGHDT, CDR2 YYEEEE. The CDR3 is CASGRIVAGGSYEQYF. For the CDR3, the DNA is TGTGCCAGCGGAAGGATTGTAGCGGGAGGGTCGTACGAGCAGTACTTC.

V is TRBV30 and J is TRBJ1-1; D gene ambiguous. The V end was cut by 2 bases, the J end by 1 base, with 8 bases between. Germline assignment: CDR1 GTSNPN and CDR2 SVGIG (reference sequence). CDR3 size: 13 residues. The CDR3 region is CAWSQTTNTEAFF. Here the CDR3 DNA reads TGTGCCTGGAGTCAGACAACGAACACTGAAGCTTTCTTT.

This clone was seen only once. The chain links TRBV5-4 to TRBJ1-2; D is possibly TRBD1 (5 bases). Looked up from germline, CDR1 is SGHNT and CDR2 is YYREEE (reference sequence). The CDR3 spans 16 residues. V was cut by 4 bases and J by 0 bases, with 16 bases left in between. The CDR3, as DNA: TGTGCCAGCAGCGTCGGGAGGGGCCCAGCTAACTATGGCTACACCTTC. Its translation: CASSVGRGPANYGYTF. Full variable domain (outside the CDR3, taken from reference TRBV5-4 and TRBJ1-2): ETGVTQSPTHLIKTRGQQVTLRCSSQSGHNTVSWYQQALGQGPQFIFQYYREEENGRGNFPPRFSGLQFPNYSSELNVNALELDDSALYLCASSVGRGPANYGYTFGSGTRLTVV.